Below are 31 T cell receptor beta chains sequenced from a single sample in a study of OX40 agonist ivuxolimab in advanced cancers. Assay used: immunoSEQ multiplex PCR; TCRdb lists only in-frame clones, some missing. This sample has some 66,000 clones, with 75% to 90% found just once. The sequencing used CD4+ or CD8+ T cells sorted from blood, collected in a trial of the OX40 agonist ivuxolimab. These receptors all stem from an adult with an advanced solid tumor such as melanoma, head and neck, liver or kidney cancer.

The chain carries TRBV15 and TRBJ2-3, with 16 bases lining up with TRBD2. The CDR3 covers 18 residues. Germline V gene data show CDR1 as LNHNV and CDR2 as YYDKDF (reference sequence). The ends lost 2 bases at V and 5 bases at J; junction bases unmatched: 7. CDR3 DNA: TGTGCCACCAGCAGATCCGGGACTAGCGGGAGGGCAAGAGATACGCAGTATTTT. This codes for CATSRSGTSGRARDTQYF.

The chain is built from TRBV19 and TRBJ2-2; the D is unclear. Looked up from germline, CDR1 is LNHDA and CDR2 is SQIVND (reference sequence). The V gene lost 5 bases and the J gene lost 1 base, with 14 bases spanning the gap. This CDR3 has 16 amino acids. The CDR3 region has the DNA TGTGCCAGTAGTCCAGACTGGGTAGGGAACACCGGGGAGCTGTTTTTT. Its translation is CASSPDWVGNTGELFF.

The genes are TRBV4-3 and TRBJ2-3; the match to TRBD2 covers 9 bases. The germline V gene encodes CDR1 LGHNA and CDR2 YSLEER. CDR3 size: 20 residues. J lost 0 bases, V lost 0 bases, and 13 bases had no gene match. The CDR3 nucleotides are TGCGCCAGCAGCCAAGATTCAAGGGCTAGCGGGACCCCTAGCACAGATACGCAGTATTTT. It yields the protein CASSQDSRASGTPSTDTQYF.

CDR3 protein: CASSAGLAGTDTQYF. Written as DNA, the CDR3 is TGTGCCAGCAGCGCGGGACTAGCGGGGACAGATACGCAGTATTTT. The chain couples TRBV9 to TRBJ2-3; TRBD2 matches 13 bases. This CDR3 is built from 15 residues. CDR1 is SGDLS and CDR2 is YYNGEE in the germline V gene. Losses at the gene ends were 3 bases for V and 3 bases for J; bases not matched to a gene: 1.

About this clone itself: This same CDR3 is encoded by further DNA sequences in the sample. This chain uses TRBV7-2 with TRBJ2-5; no clear D. The germline gives CDR1 SGHTA, CDR2 FQGNSA. V gave up 5 bases and J gave up 1 base, with 2 bases separating them. The CDR3 covers 11 residues. CDR3 in DNA: TGTGCCAGCAGCCCCCAAGAGACCCAGTACTTC. Protein sequence: CASSPQETQYF.

This clone was seen many times. V usage is TRBV5-1 and J usage is TRBJ1-2, with D tentatively TRBD1 (6 bases). CDR1 and CDR2 (germline): SGHRS, YFSETQ. The CDR3 runs to 12 residues. The V gene lost 6 bases and the J gene lost 4 bases, with 10 bases spanning the gap. CDR3 sequence (DNA): TGCGCCAGCACCCTGGACAGCTATGGCTACACCTTC. Its protein is CASTLDSYGYTF.

V usage is TRBV30 and J usage is TRBJ1-2, with D uncertain. Per the germline V gene, CDR1 is GTSNPN and CDR2 is SVGIG (reference sequence). This CDR3 comprises 11 residues. The V end lost 2 bases, the J end lost 8 bases, and 9 bases lay between the germline ends. CDR3 in amino acids: CAWSLGDGYTF. CDR3 bases: TGTGCCTGGAGTCTAGGCGACGGCTACACCTTC.

This clone was seen once. The chain employs TRBV4-2 and TRBJ2-1; 9 bases align to TRBD2. CDR1 and CDR2 from the germline V gene are LGHNA and YNFKEQ. The trim removed 1 base at V and 8 bases at J, leaving 9 bases unmatched. This CDR3 is 16 amino acids long. Here the CDR3 DNA reads TGTGCCAGCAGCCAAGTGTCTAGCGGGGTGGGGGATGAGCAGTTCTTC. It specifies CASSQVSSGVGDEQFF.

The chain joins TRBV29-1 to TRBJ2-1, with D tentatively TRBD2 (5 bases). Per germline, CDR1 SQVTM and CDR2 ANQGSEA. V lost 3 bases, J lost 9 bases, and 9 bases lay in between. This CDR3 region has 11 residues. This CDR3 is CSVDRAVEQFF. The CDR3 nucleotides are TGCAGCGTTGACCGAGCGGTTGAGCAGTTCTTC.

The CDR3 coding sequence is TGCGCCAGCAGCTTGGTTGGCGGGGAGTCCTACGAGCAGTACTTC. This codes for CASSLVGGESYEQYF. The chain is built from TRBV5-1 and TRBJ2-5; possibly TRBD2 for D (6 bases). Gene TRBJ2-7 matches the end of the DNA better, so the J call may be wrong. The CDR3 is 15 amino acids. The germline V gene encodes CDR1 SGHRS and CDR2 YFSETQ.

The rearrangement links TRBV11-1 to TRBJ1-5; 11 bases match TRBD1. CDR3 length: 19 amino acids. Germline lookup yields CDR1 SGHAT and CDR2 FQDESV (reference sequence). J was trimmed by 6 bases and V by 5 bases; bases with no gene match: 18. CDR3 nucleotide sequence: TGTGCCAGCAGCCAATCGTTTATGCCGGGACAGGGGGACAGTCAGCCCCAGCATTTT. Its translation: CASSQSFMPGQGDSQPQHF.

The chain couples TRBV11-2 to TRBJ1-2; possible D gene TRBD1, 5 bases. Germline CDR1 is SGHAT and CDR2 is FQNNGV. This CDR3 has 15 amino acids. Between the trimmed V and J ends, which lost 2 bases and 3 bases, there was a span of 13 bases. The CDR3 DNA reads TGTGCCAGCAGCTTACAAACGGGGGGATACTATGGCTACACCTTC. Translation: CASSLQTGGYYGYTF.

The table lists this clone with a few counts. The chain's CDR3 is CASSDTGLAVGGTQYF. In nucleotides, the CDR3 is TGTGCCAGCAGCGATACCGGACTAGCGGTGGGGGGGACCCAGTACTTC. This rearrangement joins TRBV14 to TRBJ2-5, with 10 bases lining up with TRBD2. Per the germline V gene, CDR1 is SGHDN and CDR2 is FVKESK. The CDR3 spans 16 residues. The junction had 13 bases not matched to a gene; V was cut back by 5 bases and J by 7 bases. Together with reference TRBV14 and TRBJ2-5, the CDR3 gives the full variable domain: EAGVTQFPSHSVIEKGQTVTLRCDPISGHDNLYWYRRVMGKEIKFLLHFVKESKQDESGMPNNRFLAERTGGTYSTLKVQPAELEDSGVYFCASSDTGLAVGGTQYFGPGTRLLVL.

V gene TRBV2 combines with J gene TRBJ1-1; no clear D. V dropped 3 bases and J dropped 0 bases, with 5 bases sitting between them. Per the germline V gene, CDR1 is SNHLY and CDR2 is FYNNEI. CDR3 length: 13 residues. CDR3 protein: CASSEYLNTEAFF. The DNA of the CDR3 is TGTGCCAGCAGTGAGTACCTGAACACTGAAGCTTTCTTT.

The rearrangement uses TRBV7-3 and TRBJ2-2; D is ambiguous. Between the trimmed V and J ends, which lost 5 bases and 1 base, there was a span of 11 bases. CDR3 length: 15 residues. Germline lookup yields CDR1 SGHTA and CDR2 FQGTGA. Written as DNA, the CDR3 is TGTGCCAGCAGCCACAATTCGGGGAACACCGGGGAGCTGTTTTTT. The encoded protein is CASSHNSGNTGELFF.

The chain employs TRBV11-3 and TRBJ2-5, with D uncertain. Looked up from germline, CDR1 is SGHNT and CDR2 is YENEEA. The CDR3 has 11 residues. The V end was cut by 1 base, the J end by 5 bases, with 2 bases between. The DNA for the CDR3 is TGTGCCAGCAGCTTAGCTGAGACCCAGTACTTC. Residues: CASSLAETQYF.

The CDR3 DNA is TGTGCCAGCTCTAGGGTCGTCGGCGAAAAACTGTTTTTT. Translating gives CASSRVVGEKLFF. The rearrangement uses TRBV2 and TRBJ1-4; unclear D gene. The CDR3 length is 13 residues. Looked up from germline, CDR1 is SNHLY and CDR2 is FYNNEI. V shed 8 bases and J shed 8 bases, with 15 bases lying between them.

The rearrangement uses TRBV5-1 and TRBJ2-7; D is perhaps TRBD2 (6 bases). The CDR3 consists of 14 residues. The germline V gene encodes CDR1 SGHRS and CDR2 YFSETQ. V lost 4 bases to trimming and J lost 2 bases, with 13 bases between them. CDR3 DNA: TGCGCCAGCAGCCCTGAGCGGGTTACCTACGAGCAGTACTTC. Amino acid sequence: CASSPERVTYEQYF. The full variable domain, its missing parts supplied by reference TRBV5-1 and TRBJ2-7, is KAGVTQTPRYLIKTRGQQVTLSCSPISGHRSVSWYQQTPGQGLQFLFEYFSETQRNKGNFPGRFSGRQFSNSRSEMNVSTLELGDSALYLCASSPERVTYEQYFGPGTRLTVT.

The V call is TRBV11-1, the J call TRBJ2-2; unclear D gene. The V end was cut by 2 bases, the J end by 6 bases, with 4 bases between. Germline V gene sequence: CDR1 SGHAT, CDR2 FQDESV (reference sequence). This CDR3 contains 12 residues. The CDR3, as DNA: TGTGCCAGCAGCTTACCTTCCGGGGAGCTGTTTTTT. It yields the protein CASSLPSGELFF.

This chain joins TRBV6-1 and TRBJ1-5, with TRBD1 as a possible D gene (6 bases). Per germline, CDR1 MNHNS and CDR2 SASEGT. This CDR3 spans 12 amino acids. The V gene lost 8 bases and the J gene lost 7 bases, with 12 bases spanning the gap. CDR3 in amino acids: CASGHRDQPQHF. In DNA form, the CDR3 reads TGTGCCAGCGGGCACAGGGACCAGCCCCAGCATTTT.

This rearrangement joins TRBV27 to TRBJ1-1, with 9 bases aligning to TRBD1. Germline CDR1 and CDR2: MNHEY and SMNVEV (reference sequence). There are 16 residues in the CDR3. With V trimmed by 8 bases and J by 0 bases, 10 bases remained unmatched. CDR3 in DNA: TGTGCCAGCTGTAAAGGACAGGGGATAATGAACACTGAAGCTTTCTTT. This codes for CASCKGQGIMNTEAFF.

The chain couples TRBV19 to TRBJ2-1; 11 bases line up with TRBD2. Trimming cost V 6 bases and J 5 bases; bases outside gene matches: 6. Germline assignment: CDR1 LNHDA and CDR2 SQIVND (reference sequence). CDR3 length: 15 amino acids. Here the CDR3 DNA reads TGTGCCAGTAGAGGAGGGGGACTAGCGGACAATGAGCAGTTCTTC. Its protein product is CASRGGGLADNEQFF.

In nucleotides, the CDR3 is TGTGCCAGCAGCCCTGTAACGGGACAGGGGACCGAGCAGTACTTC. It codes for CASSPVTGQGTEQYF. The rearrangement joins TRBV6-5 to TRBJ2-7; 10 bases are a match to TRBD1. CDR3 length: 15 residues. Germline V gene sequence: CDR1 MNHEY, CDR2 SVGAGI. The V segment lost 6 bases and the J segment 6 bases; nucleotides outside the gene matches: 11.

This chain connects TRBV10-3 to TRBJ2-3; maybe TRBD1 (5 bases). The CDR3 is made up of 12 amino acids. Germline V lookup: CDR1 ENHRY, CDR2 SYGVKD. Trimming removed 5 bases at V and 4 bases at J, with 7 bases between. This chain's CDR3 is CAISLGADTQYF. CDR3 in DNA: TGTGCCATCAGTTTAGGGGCAGATACGCAGTATTTT.

This clone was seen a handful of times. CDR3 in DNA: TGCGCCAGCAGGAAAATTGCAACTAATGAAAAACTGTTTTTT. Protein: CASRKIATNEKLFF. The rearrangement joins TRBV10-1 to TRBJ1-4; D is uncertain. Germline assignment: CDR1 WNHNN and CDR2 SYGVQD (reference sequence). CDR3 size: 14 residues. V was shortened by 6 bases and J by 0 bases, with 8 bases between the two germline ends.

The chain has TRBV2 and TRBJ1-5; D unclear. The CDR3 is 15 residues long. Trimming stripped 4 bases from V and 0 bases from J, with 10 bases between. Germline V gene sequence: CDR1 SNHLY, CDR2 FYNNEI. The CDR3 reads CASSVLQTSNQPQHF. The CDR3, as DNA: TGTGCCAGCAGTGTACTACAGACTAGCAATCAGCCCCAGCATTTT.

The CDR3 reads CASSNPSGGGPQHF. CDR3 bases: TGTGCCAGTAGTAATCCGTCCGGGGGCGGGCCCCAGCATTTT. The gene calls are TRBV19 and TRBJ1-5, with D possibly TRBD1 on 6 matching bases. Trimming removed 4 bases from V and 9 bases from J, with 16 bases in between. Germline loops: CDR1 LNHDA, CDR2 SQIVND (reference sequence). The CDR3 is 14 amino acids.

This clone has only one observation. The chain links TRBV19 to TRBJ2-3; D unclear. The CDR3 totals 13 residues. Germline V gives CDR1 LNHDA, CDR2 SQIVND (reference sequence). V was pared by 5 bases and J by 7 bases, with 13 bases between. CDR3 nucleotides: TGTGCCAGTAGTCGGCAGGCGTTAAATACGCAGTATTTT. Translation: CASSRQALNTQYF.

This chain links TRBV19 with TRBJ1-2; TRBD1 matches at 7 bases. The germline gives CDR1 LNHDA, CDR2 SQIVND (reference sequence). The CDR3 extends over 14 amino acids. V lost 3 bases and J lost 8; bases outside the gene matches: 9. This chain's CDR3 is CASSIDREGRGYTF. The CDR3 bases are TGTGCCAGTAGTATCGACAGGGAAGGGAGAGGCTACACCTTC.

This chain's CDR3 is CASSLPGTDTQYF. For the CDR3, the DNA is TGCGCCAGCAGCCTCCCTGGGACAGATACGCAGTATTTT. V and J are TRBV5-1 and TRBJ2-3; unclear D gene. The CDR3 runs to 13 residues. The V and J ends lost 4 bases and 3 bases respectively, with 9 bases between them. The germline V gene encodes CDR1 SGHRS and CDR2 YFSETQ. Drawing the rest from reference TRBV5-1 and TRBJ2-3, the complete variable domain is KAGVTQTPRYLIKTRGQQVTLSCSPISGHRSVSWYQQTPGQGLQFLFEYFSETQRNKGNFPGRFSGRQFSNSRSEMNVSTLELGDSALYLCASSLPGTDTQYFGPGTRLTVL.

This clone has a handful of counts. The chain recombines TRBV15 with TRBJ2-2; TRBD2 matches at 10 bases. Germline trimming cut 6 bases from V and 5 bases from J; bases unmatched to any gene: 9. The germline gives CDR1 LNHNV, CDR2 YYDKDF (reference sequence). The CDR3 sequence is 16 residues long. The CDR3 region is CATRLSAGGYTGELFF. CDR3 coding DNA: TGTGCCACCAGGTTATCAGCGGGAGGGTATACCGGGGAGCTGTTTTTT.